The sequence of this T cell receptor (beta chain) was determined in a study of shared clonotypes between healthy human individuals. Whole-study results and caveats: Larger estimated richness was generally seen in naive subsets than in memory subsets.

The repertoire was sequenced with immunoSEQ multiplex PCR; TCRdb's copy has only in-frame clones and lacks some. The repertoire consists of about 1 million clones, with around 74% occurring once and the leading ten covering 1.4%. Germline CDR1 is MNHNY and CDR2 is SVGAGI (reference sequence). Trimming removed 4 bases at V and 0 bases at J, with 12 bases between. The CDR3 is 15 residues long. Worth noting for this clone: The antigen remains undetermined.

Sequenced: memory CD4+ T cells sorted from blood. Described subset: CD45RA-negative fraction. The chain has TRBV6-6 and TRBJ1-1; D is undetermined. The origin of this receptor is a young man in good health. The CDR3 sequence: CASSSLTGLNTEAFF. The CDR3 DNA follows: TGTGCCAGCAGTTCACTGACGGGCCTGAACACTGAAGCTTTCTTT.